A single sample is the source of the 19 T cell receptor beta chains below, sequenced in a study of OX40 agonist ivuxolimab in advanced cancers. The protocol was immunoSEQ multiplex PCR, while the TCRdb copy is restricted to in-frame clones and leaves out a portion. The profile shows about 54,000 clones, roughly 90% of them singletons. This sample comprised CD4+ or CD8+ T cells sorted from blood, obtained in a trial of the OX40 agonist ivuxolimab. Source of these receptors: an adult with an advanced solid tumor such as melanoma, head and neck, liver or kidney cancer.

The chain links TRBV4-1 to TRBJ2-7; D gene uncertain. The V end was cut by 2 bases, the J end by 2 bases, with 10 bases between. The CDR3 is made up of 14 amino acids. Germline CDR1 is MGHRA and CDR2 is YSYEKL. The CDR3 reads CASSQNDGTYEQYF. DNA for the CDR3: TGCGCCAGCAGCCAAAACGACGGAACCTACGAGCAGTACTTC.

The CDR3 is CASSYQDRPGDEKLFF. The CDR3, as DNA: TGTGCCAGCAGTTACCAGGACAGGCCCGGCGATGAAAAACTGTTTTTT. This rearrangement joins TRBV6-5 to TRBJ1-4; 7 nucleotides align to TRBD1. This CDR3 comprises 16 residues. Trimming at V came to 2 bases and at J to 6 bases, leaving 9 bases not matched to a gene. The germline CDR1 and CDR2 sequences are MNHEY and SVGAGI.

V gene TRBV18 combines with J gene TRBJ2-7, with D perhaps TRBD1 (5 bases). This CDR3 contains 12 residues. Trimming shortened V by 4 bases and J by 6 bases, and 10 bases separated the two germline ends. The germline V gene has CDR1 KGHSH and CDR2 LQKENI. The CDR3 DNA reads TGTGCCAGCTCACAGGGGTCTGGCGAGCAGTACTTC. This sequence encodes CASSQGSGEQYF.

The chain is built from TRBV19 and TRBJ2-7, with D unresolved. CDR3 size: 14 residues. Germline V CDR1 and CDR2: LNHDA, SQIVND (reference sequence). V lost 2 bases and J 0 bases, leaving 8 bases between the germline ends. The CDR3 DNA is TGTGCCAGTAGTATACAAGCGAGCTCCTACGAGCAGTACTTC. Translated: CASSIQASSYEQYF.

In DNA form, the CDR3 reads TGTGCCAGCAGCCGGGACAGGGGGTACGAGCAGTACTTC. It yields the protein CASSRDRGYEQYF. The chain is built from TRBV6-1 and TRBJ2-5; 11 bases match TRBD1. The J call may be mistaken, given a closer DNA end match to TRBJ2-7. Germline CDR1 is MNHNS and CDR2 is SASEGT. This CDR3 comprises 13 residues.

The genes are TRBV7-3 and TRBJ2-5, with D possibly being TRBD1 (6 bases). Germline V gene lookup returns CDR1 SGHTA and CDR2 FQGTGA. Deletions cut 5 bases from V and 4 bases from J, with 17 bases between. The CDR3 totals 15 residues. CDR3 loop: CASSQGPGVGETQYF. The CDR3 DNA follows: TGTGCCAGCAGCCAGGGCCCAGGGGTCGGAGAGACCCAGTACTTC.

In DNA, the CDR3 is TGTGCCAGCACTTCCCGATTGAACACTGAAGCTTTCTTT. Protein: CASTSRLNTEAFF. This chain uses TRBV28 with TRBJ1-1; the D is unclear. Trimming took 7 bases from V and 0 from J, leaving 9 bases between them. Germline V lookup: CDR1 MDHEN, CDR2 SYDVKM. This CDR3 is built from 13 residues. Full variable domain (rest looked up from reference TRBV28 and TRBJ1-1): DVKVTQSSRYLVKRTGEKVFLECVQDMDHENMFWYRQDPGLGLRLIYFSYDVKMKEKGDIPEGYSVSREKKERFSLILESASTNQTSMYLCASTSRLNTEAFFGQGTRLTVV.

The J gene is TRBJ2-1, the V gene TRBV2, with 7 bases that match TRBD2. CDR3 length: 14 amino acids. CDR1 is SNHLY, CDR2 FYNNEI, per germline. V was clipped by 8 bases and J by 4 bases; unmatched bases: 8. The CDR3 coding sequence is TGTGCCAGCGTCTTCCAGCGGGGTTACAATGAGCAGTTCTTC. The encoded protein is CASVFQRGYNEQFF.

This clone was detected a few times. V usage is TRBV6-6 and J usage is TRBJ2-1; 11 bases are a match to TRBD2. The CDR3 length is 15 residues. V trimming: 6 bases; J trimming: 2 bases; junction bases outside the gene matches: 3. The germline V gene has CDR1 MNHNY and CDR2 SVGAGI (reference sequence). The CDR3 bases are TGTGCCAGCAGAGTTAGCGGGGGGGCCTACAATGAGCAGTTCTTC. It translates to CASRVSGGAYNEQFF.

The V and J genes are TRBV5-1 and TRBJ2-6; TRBD1 matches at 7 bases. The length of the CDR3 is 16 residues. V lost 4 bases to trimming and J lost 0 bases; unmatched junction nucleotides: 4. In germline, CDR1 is SGHRS, CDR2 YFSETQ. The CDR3 protein is CASSPQGSSGANVLTF. CDR3 bases: TGCGCCAGCAGCCCACAGGGGAGCTCTGGGGCCAACGTCCTGACTTTC.

This clone was seen only once. The V and J genes are TRBV15 and TRBJ2-7; unclear D gene. In germline, CDR1 is LNHNV, CDR2 YYDKDF (reference sequence). The V gene lost 3 bases and the J gene lost 0 bases, with 6 bases spanning the gap. This CDR3 is 13 amino acids long. CDR3 region: CATSRGYSYEQYF. CDR3 DNA: TGTGCCACCAGCAGGGGGTACTCCTACGAGCAGTACTTC.

The CDR3 DNA reads TGTGCCAGCAGCGCGGGAGGGACAGGGGAACTGGATACGCAGTATTTT. Translating it yields CASSAGGTGELDTQYF. The J gene is TRBJ2-3, the V gene TRBV28, with D possibly being TRBD1 (10 bases). The V end was cut by 6 bases, the J end by 6 bases, with 22 bases between. Germline CDR1 MDHEN, CDR2 SYDVKM. The CDR3 is 16 residues long.

The V call is TRBV27, the J call TRBJ2-2; 7 bases are a match to TRBD1. V was clipped by 6 bases and J by 1 base; unmatched bases: 5. Germline V lookup: CDR1 MNHEY, CDR2 SMNVEV (reference sequence). The CDR3 contains 15 residues. CDR3 sequence reads: CASRPGQVNTGELFF. CDR3 DNA sequence: TGTGCCAGCAGGCCAGGACAGGTGAACACCGGGGAGCTGTTTTTT.

V gene TRBV5-1 combines with J gene TRBJ2-1, with D possibly TRBD2 on 6 matching bases. Germline V gene data show CDR1 as SGHRS and CDR2 as YFSETQ. The ends were cut back, 1 base at V and 8 bases at J, with 22 bases in the middle. The CDR3 totals 17 residues. CDR3 region: CASSLRATGGSGYEQFF. DNA for the CDR3: TGCGCCAGCAGCTTGAGGGCAACTGGGGGGAGTGGGTATGAGCAGTTCTTC.

V is TRBV6-1 and J is TRBJ1-5; D unresolved. The germline V and J ends were trimmed by 1 base and 4 bases, with 8 bases remaining between them. This CDR3 spans 14 amino acids. The germline gives CDR1 MNHNS, CDR2 SASEGT. This chain's CDR3 is CASSEVTVNQPQHF. The CDR3 DNA is TGTGCCAGCAGTGAAGTTACAGTTAATCAGCCCCAGCATTTT.

This chain links TRBV7-9 with TRBJ1-5; maybe TRBD1 (6 bases). This CDR3 contains 15 residues. Germline V lookup: CDR1 SEHNR, CDR2 FQNEAQ (reference sequence). V was shortened by 2 bases and J by 4 bases, with 12 bases between the two germline ends. The CDR3 loop is CASSLSGALNQPQHF. The CDR3 bases are TGTGCCAGCAGCTTATCGGGGGCTTTGAATCAGCCCCAGCATTTT.

The V and J genes are TRBV19 and TRBJ2-7; 10 bases map to TRBD1. The J segment lost 2 bases and the V segment lost 1 base, leaving 2 bases of the junction unmatched. CDR1 is LNHDA and CDR2 is SQIVND in the germline V gene (reference sequence). The CDR3 loop spans 15 amino acids. CDR3 DNA: TGTGCCAGTAGTATAGCAGGGACAGGGGCCTACGAGCAGTACTTC. Amino acid sequence: CASSIAGTGAYEQYF. The entire variable domain, with the rest obtained from reference TRBV19 and TRBJ2-7, is as follows: DGGITQSPKYLFRKEGQNVTLSCEQNLNHDAMYWYRQDPGQGLRLIYYSQIVNDFQKGDIAEGYSVSREKKESFPLTVTSAQKNPTAFYLCASSIAGTGAYEQYFGPGTRLTVT.

This rearrangement joins TRBV30 to TRBJ1-5; 7 bases align to TRBD1. This CDR3 spans 15 amino acids. Germline V lookup: CDR1 GTSNPN, CDR2 SVGIG (reference sequence). V was pared by 1 base and J by 6 bases, with 9 bases of the junction left unmatched. Here the CDR3 reads CAWSGEGAMGQPQHF. In DNA form, the CDR3 reads TGTGCCTGGAGTGGCGAGGGGGCGATGGGTCAGCCCCAGCATTTT.

The chain is built from TRBV9 and TRBJ2-7; no definite D call. The CDR3 runs 14 residues. Germline-derived CDR1 and CDR2 are SGDLS and YYNGEE. Trimming cost V 4 bases and J 0 bases, with 11 bases left between them. DNA for the CDR3: TGTGCCAGCAGCCTCCGAGCCGGCTCCTACGAGCAGTACTTC. Translating gives CASSLRAGSYEQYF.